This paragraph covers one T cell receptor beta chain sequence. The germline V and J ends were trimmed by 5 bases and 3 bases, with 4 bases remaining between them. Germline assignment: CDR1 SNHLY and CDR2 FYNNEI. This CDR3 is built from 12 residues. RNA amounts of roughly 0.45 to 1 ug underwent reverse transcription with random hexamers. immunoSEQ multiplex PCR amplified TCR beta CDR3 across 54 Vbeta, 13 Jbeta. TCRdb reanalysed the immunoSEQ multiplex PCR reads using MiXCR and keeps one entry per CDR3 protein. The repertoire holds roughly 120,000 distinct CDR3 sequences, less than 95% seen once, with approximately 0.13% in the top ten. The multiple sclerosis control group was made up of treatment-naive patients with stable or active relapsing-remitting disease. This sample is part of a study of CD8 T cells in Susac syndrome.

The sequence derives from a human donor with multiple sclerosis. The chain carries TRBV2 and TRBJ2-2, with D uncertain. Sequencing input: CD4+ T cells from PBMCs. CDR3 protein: CASSKDTGELFF. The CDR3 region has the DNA TGTGCCAGCAGTAAAGACACCGGGGAGCTGTTTTTT.